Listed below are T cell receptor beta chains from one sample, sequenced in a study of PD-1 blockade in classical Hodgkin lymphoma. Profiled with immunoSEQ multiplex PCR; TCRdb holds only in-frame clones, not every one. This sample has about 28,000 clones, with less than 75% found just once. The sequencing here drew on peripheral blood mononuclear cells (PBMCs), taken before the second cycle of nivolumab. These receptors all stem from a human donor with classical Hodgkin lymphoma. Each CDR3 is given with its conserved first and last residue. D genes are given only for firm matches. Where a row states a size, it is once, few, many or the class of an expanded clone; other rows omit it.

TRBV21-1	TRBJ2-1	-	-	TGTGCCAGCAGCAAAGCGGTCGGGACAGGGGGCGAGAATGAGCAGTTCTTC	CASSKAVGTGGENEQFF
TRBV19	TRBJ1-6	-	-	TGTGCCAGTAGTACCTGGAAGGGGGAGGGTTCACCCCTCCACTTT	CASSTWKGEGSPLHF
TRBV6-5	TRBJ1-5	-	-	TGTGCCAGCAGTTACGGTGGGCAGAATCAGCCCCAGCATTTT	CASSYGGQNQPQHF
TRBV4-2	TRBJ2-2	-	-	TGTGCCAGCAGCCCTACCGGGACTTACACCGGGGAGCTGTTTTTT	CASSPTGTYTGELFF
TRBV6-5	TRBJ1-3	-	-	TGTGCCAGCAGTTACTCGAGGACTCCCGGAAACACCATATATTTT	CASSYSRTPGNTIYF
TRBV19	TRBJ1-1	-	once	TGTGCCAGTAGCGTCGTACTTGGAGAAGCTTTCTTT	CASSVVLGEAFF
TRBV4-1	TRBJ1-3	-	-	TGCGCCAGCAGCCTTGTCCGTGGGGCGGGAAACACCATATATTTT	CASSLVRGAGNTIYF
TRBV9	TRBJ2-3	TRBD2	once	TGTGCCAGCATGCCTAGCGGGACTCTCACAGATACGCAGTATTTT	CASMPSGTLTDTQYF
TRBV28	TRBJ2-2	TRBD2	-	TGTGCCAGCAGCCCGAGCGGGGGGGTCACCGGGGAGCTGTTTTTT	CASSPSGGVTGELFF
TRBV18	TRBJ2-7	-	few	TGTGCCAGCTCTTGGACGGGACAAGTGAGATACGAGCAGTACTTC	CASSWTGQVRYEQYF
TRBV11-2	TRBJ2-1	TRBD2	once	TGTGCCAGCAGCATTAGCGGGGGGTACTACAATGAGCAGTTCTTC	CASSISGGYYNEQFF
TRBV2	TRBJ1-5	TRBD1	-	TGTGCCAGCAGTCGGGACAGTCTCGGCAATCAGCCCCAGCATTTT	CASSRDSLGNQPQHF
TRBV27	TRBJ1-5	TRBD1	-	TGTGCCAGCAGTTTGGTCAGGGGGGCTCAGCCCCAGCATTTT	CASSLVRGAQPQHF
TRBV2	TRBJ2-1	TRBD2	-	TGTGCCAGCAGTGAACGGGGGGGGAGCTCCTACAATGAGCAGTTCTTC	CASSERGGSSYNEQFF
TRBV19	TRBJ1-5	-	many	TGTGCCAGTAGTATGATTTCGGGAATATTCCATTTT	CASSMISGIFHF
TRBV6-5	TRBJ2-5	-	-	TGTGCCAGCAGTGACAGGCCGAAAGAGACCCAGTACTTC	CASSDRPKETQYF
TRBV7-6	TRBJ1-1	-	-	TGTGCCAGCAGCTTAGTGGCAGGTATCATGAACACTGAAGCTTTCTTT	CASSLVAGIMNTEAFF
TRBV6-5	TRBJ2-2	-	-	TGTGCCAGCAGTTACTTAGGGGGCACCGGGGAGCTGTTTTTT	CASSYLGGTGELFF
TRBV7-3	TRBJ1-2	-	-	TGTGCCAGCAGCTTATGGGGGGTCCTCGTTGGCTATGGCTACACCTTC	CASSLWGVLVGYGYTF
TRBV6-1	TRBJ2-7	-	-	TGTGCCAGCAGTGAATTGGGCGGACTCTACGAGCAGTACTTC	CASSELGGLYEQYF
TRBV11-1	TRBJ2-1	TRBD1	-	TGTGCCAGCAGCTTAGAACAGGGGTACAATGAGCAGTTCTTC	CASSLEQGYNEQFF
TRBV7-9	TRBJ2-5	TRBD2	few	TGTGCCAGCACCGGACTAGCGGGAGCCCAAGAGACCCAGTACTTC	CASTGLAGAQETQYF
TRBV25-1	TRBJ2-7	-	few	TGTGCCAGCAGTTCGAGCGGACTGACGGGGATCTACGAGCAGTACTTC	CASSSSGLTGIYEQYF
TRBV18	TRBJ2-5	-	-	TGTGCCAGCTCACCAACGAGTACGTGGGAGACCCAGTACTTC	CASSPTSTWETQYF
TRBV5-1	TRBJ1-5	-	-	TGCGCCAGCAGCTTGGGGGCCAGCAATCAGCCCCAGCATTTT	CASSLGASNQPQHF
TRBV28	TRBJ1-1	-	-	TGTGCCAGCAGTTCTCAGGCTGGGAAGCGCGCTTTCTTT	CASSSQAGKRAFF
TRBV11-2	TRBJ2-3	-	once	TGTGCCAGCAGCCTGCGACAGCGAATAACCACAGATACGCAGTATTTT	CASSLRQRITTDTQYF
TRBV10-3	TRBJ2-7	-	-	TGTGCCATCAGTGTTAGGGAGAACGAGCAGTACTTC	CAISVRENEQYF
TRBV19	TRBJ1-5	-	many	TGTGCCAGTAGCCTACTGGACAACGGTCAGCCCCAGCATTTT	CASSLLDNGQPQHF
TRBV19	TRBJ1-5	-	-	TGTGCCAGTAGTTTGTTACGACAGCCCCAGCATTTT	CASSLLRQPQHF
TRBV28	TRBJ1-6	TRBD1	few	TGTGCCAGCAGTTCCCCCAGAGGGGGCGCGGATTCACCCCTCCACTTT	CASSSPRGGADSPLHF
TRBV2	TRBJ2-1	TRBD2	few	TGTGCCAGCGAACCCGGGGGGAGCTCCTACAATGAGCAGTTCTTC	CASEPGGSSYNEQFF
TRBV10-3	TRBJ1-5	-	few	TGTGCCGGGAGAAATCAGCCCCAGCATTTT	CAGRNQPQHF
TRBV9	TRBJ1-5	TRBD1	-	TGTGCCAGCAGCGTAGGACAGGGGATGGGGCAGCCCCAGCATTTT	CASSVGQGMGQPQHF
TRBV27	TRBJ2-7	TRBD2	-	TGTGCCAGCAGTTTAGATCGGCTAGCGGTCTACGAGCAGTACTTC	CASSLDRLAVYEQYF
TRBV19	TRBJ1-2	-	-	TGTGCCAGTAGTATGCTGGAGGCTGGCTACACCTTC	CASSMLEAGYTF
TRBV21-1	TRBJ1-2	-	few	TGTGCCAGCAGCAAAGGGCAGCCGAACTATGGCTACACCTTC	CASSKGQPNYGYTF
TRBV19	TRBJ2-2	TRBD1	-	TGTGCCAGTAGTCTCCTGACAGGGGGGACCGGGGAGCTGTTTTTT	CASSLLTGGTGELFF
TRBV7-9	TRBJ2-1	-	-	TGTGCCAGCAGCACCTCAAGCGGCCGGCAGTTCTTC	CASSTSSGRQFF
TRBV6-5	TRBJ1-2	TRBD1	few	TGTGCCAGCAGTACGACGGGACAGGGTCGCGGCTACACCTTC	CASSTTGQGRGYTF
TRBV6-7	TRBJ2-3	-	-	TGTGCCAGCAGTTACTCAGACGGTTTCGATACGCAGTATTTT	CASSYSDGFDTQYF
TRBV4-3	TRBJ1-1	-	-	TGCGCCAGCAGCGCCTTATCCACGGAGTCCCGTGAAGCTTTCTTT	CASSALSTESREAFF
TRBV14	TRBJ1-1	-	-	TGTGCCAGCAGCCAAAGGTGGGGGCTGAAGAACACTGAAGCTTTCTTT	CASSQRWGLKNTEAFF
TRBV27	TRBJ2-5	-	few	TGTGCCAGCAACAGGGCCGGGGGGACCCAGTACTTC	CASNRAGGTQYF
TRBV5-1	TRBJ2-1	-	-	TGCGCCAGCAGCCAAGATACGGGAGTGGTCTACAATGAGCAGTTCTTC	CASSQDTGVVYNEQFF
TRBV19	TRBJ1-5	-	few	TGTGCCAGTAGTTATCTCGATCGAGATCAGCCCCAGCATTTT	CASSYLDRDQPQHF
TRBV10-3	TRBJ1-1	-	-	TGTGCCATCAGTGCACAGGTGAACACTGAAGCTTTCTTT	CAISAQVNTEAFF
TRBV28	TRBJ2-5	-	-	TGTGCCAGCAGTTTACAGCGGTACCAAGAGACCCAGTACTTC	CASSLQRYQETQYF
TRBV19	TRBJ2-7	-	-	TGTGCCAGTAGGATATCGCCATTTGCCTACGAGCAGTACTTC	CASRISPFAYEQYF
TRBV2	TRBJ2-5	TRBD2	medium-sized	TGTGCCAGCAGCATGACTAGCGGGGGGGATTCCCAAGAGACCCAGTACTTC	CASSMTSGGDSQETQYF
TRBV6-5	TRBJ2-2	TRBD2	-	TGTGCCAGCAGGGGACTAGTAAACACCGGGGAGCTGTTTTTT	CASRGLVNTGELFF
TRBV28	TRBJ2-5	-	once	TGTGCCAGCAGTCGCGGACCAGATACCCAGTACTTC	CASSRGPDTQYF
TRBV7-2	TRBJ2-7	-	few	TGTGCCAGCAGCTTATGGGGCAGGGGCCCCTACGAGCAGTACTTC	CASSLWGRGPYEQYF
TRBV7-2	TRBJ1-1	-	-	TGTGCCAGCAGCTTAGAGCTAGGGATGAACACTGAAGCTTTCTTT	CASSLELGMNTEAFF
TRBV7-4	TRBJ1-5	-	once	TGTGCCAGCAGCGTAGGATTCAATCAGCCCCAGCATTTT	CASSVGFNQPQHF
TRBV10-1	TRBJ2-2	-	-	TGCGCCAGCAGTACAGGCACCGGGGAGCTGTTTTTT	CASSTGTGELFF
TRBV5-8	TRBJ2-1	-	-	TGTGCCAGCAGCTTAACGGGGAACAATGAGCAGTTCTTC	CASSLTGNNEQFF